One and the same sample provided the 3 T cell receptor beta chains below, sequenced in a study of tumor-infiltrating lymphocytes in primary liver carcinoma. For each extraction, RNA and DNA were obtained together from around 20-30 mg of unsorted bulk tissue. TCR beta cDNA was made from approximately 500 ng total RNA with a constant-region primer. Libraries covering TCR beta were generated through three nested multiplex PCR rounds (using a slightly modified ARM-PCR). Rounds one and two of PCR, each of roughly 10 cycles, were primed with TRBV1-TRBV30 forward primers and a C-beta reverse primer. TCRdb independently ran MiXCR on the multiplex PCR reads; one entry per CDR3 protein. The table includes approximately 120,000 distinct CDR3 sequences, 64% detected once. Sequencing used liver tumor tissue from sampling region 3. Subset given: tumor region T3, left-lateral pole. The receptors come from a woman in her fifties or sixties with primary liver carcinoma and hepatitis B virus infection.

The genes are TRBV11-2 and TRBJ2-2, with TRBD2 as a possible D gene (6 bases). CDR3 length equals 15 residues. From germline, CDR1 is SGHAT and CDR2 FQNNGV. Trimming took off 3 bases at V and 7 bases at J, with 15 bases between the two ends. The CDR3 DNA reads as TGTGCCAGCAGCTTTTTGGCGGGATCCCACGGGGAGCTGTTTTTT. This translates into CASSFLAGSHGELFF.

In regard to this clonotype: A much larger clonotype is one base distant, so this may be a read error. This chain joins TRBV28 and TRBJ2-7; no definite D call. CDR3 length equals 11 residues. CDR1 and CDR2 (germline): MDHEN, SYDVKM. CDR3: CVSSTQREQYF. Here the CDR3 DNA reads TGTGTCAGCAGTACTCAGCGCGAGCAGTACTTC.

Turning to this clonotype: This may stem from a read error, because a much larger clone lies one nucleotide away. CDR3 region: CASSLGAAAEAFF. In DNA, the CDR3 is TGTGCCAGCAGTTTGGGGGCTGCTGCTGAAGCTTTCTTT. This chain joins TRBV12-3 or TRBV12-4 and TRBJ1-1, with D perhaps matching TRBD1 (6 bases). V was trimmed by 3 bases and J by 6 bases, leaving 11 bases between them. The CDR3 consists of 13 residues.